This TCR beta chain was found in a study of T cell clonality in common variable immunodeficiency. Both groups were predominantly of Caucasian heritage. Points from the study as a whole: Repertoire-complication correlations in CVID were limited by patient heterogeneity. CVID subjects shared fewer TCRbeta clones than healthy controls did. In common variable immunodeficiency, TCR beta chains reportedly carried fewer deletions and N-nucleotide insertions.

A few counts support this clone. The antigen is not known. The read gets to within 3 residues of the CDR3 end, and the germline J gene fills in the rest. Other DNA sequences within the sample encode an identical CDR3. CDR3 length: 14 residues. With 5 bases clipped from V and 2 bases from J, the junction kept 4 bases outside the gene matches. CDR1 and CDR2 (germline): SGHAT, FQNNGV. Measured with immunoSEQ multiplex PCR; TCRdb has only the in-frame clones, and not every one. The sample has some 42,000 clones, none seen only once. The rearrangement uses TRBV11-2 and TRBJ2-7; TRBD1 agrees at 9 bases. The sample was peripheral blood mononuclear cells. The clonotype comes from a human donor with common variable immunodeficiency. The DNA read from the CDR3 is TGTGCCAGCAGCCTACGGGACAGGGCCTACGAG. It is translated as CASSLRDRAYE. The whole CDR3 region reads CASSLRDRAYEQYF.